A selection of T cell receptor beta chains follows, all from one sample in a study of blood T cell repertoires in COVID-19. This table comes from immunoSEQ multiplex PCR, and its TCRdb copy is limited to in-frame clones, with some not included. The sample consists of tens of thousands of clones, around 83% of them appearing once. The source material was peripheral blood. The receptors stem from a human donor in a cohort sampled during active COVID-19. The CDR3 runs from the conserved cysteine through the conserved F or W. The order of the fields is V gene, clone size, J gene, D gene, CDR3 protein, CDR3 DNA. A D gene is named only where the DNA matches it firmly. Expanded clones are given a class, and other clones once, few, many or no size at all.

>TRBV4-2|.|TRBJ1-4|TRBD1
CASSQSGTGGEKLFF
TGTGCCAGCAGCCAGTCCGGGACAGGGGGCGAAAAACTGTTTTTT
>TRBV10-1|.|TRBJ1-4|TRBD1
CASSEDRVTGKLFF
TGCGCCAGCAGTGAGGACAGGGTCACCGGGAAACTGTTTTTT
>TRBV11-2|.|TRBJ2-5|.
CASSSGGSPESTQYF
TGTGCCAGCAGCTCGGGGGGCAGTCCGGAGTCGACCCAGTACTTC
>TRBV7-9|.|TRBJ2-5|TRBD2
CASSLSQRGAPQYF
TGTGCCAGCAGCCTAAGCCAGCGGGGGGCGCCTCAGTACTTC
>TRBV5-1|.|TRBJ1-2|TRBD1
CASSPTGEYGYTF
TGCGCCAGCAGCCCGACAGGGGAATATGGCTACACCTTC
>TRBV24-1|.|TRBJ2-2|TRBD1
CATSETGTGRTGELFF
TGTGCCACCAGTGAGACCGGGACAGGGAGAACCGGGGAGCTGTTTTTT
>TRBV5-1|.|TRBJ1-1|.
CASSLEGGRTEAFF
TGCGCCAGCAGCTTGGAGGGGGGGCGGACTGAAGCTTTCTTT
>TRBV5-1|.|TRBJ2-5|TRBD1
CASSWGTGGTQETQYF
TGCGCCAGCAGCTGGGGGACAGGGGGCACGCAAGAGACCCAGTACTTC
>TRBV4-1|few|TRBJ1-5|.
CASSQDHSNQPQHF
TGCGCCAGCAGCCAAGATCATAGCAATCAGCCCCAGCATTTT
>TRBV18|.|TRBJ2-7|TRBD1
CASSPPGDRGPYEQYF
TGTGCCAGCTCACCACCGGGGGACAGGGGTCCCTACGAGCAGTACTTC
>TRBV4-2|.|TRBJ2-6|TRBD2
CASSQDASGGANVLTF
TGTGCCAGCAGCCAAGACGCTAGCGGTGGGGCCAACGTCCTGACTTTC
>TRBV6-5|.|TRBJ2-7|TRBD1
CASINRQGGFYEQYF
TGTGCCAGCATTAATAGACAGGGGGGTTTCTACGAGCAGTACTTC
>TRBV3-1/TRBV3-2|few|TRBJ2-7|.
CASSPWGGPYEQYF
TGTGCCAGCAGCCCCTGGGGAGGCCCCTACGAGCAGTACTTC
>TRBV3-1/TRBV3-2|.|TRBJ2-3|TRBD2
CASSLLAGGTTDTQYF
TGTGCCAGCAGCCTACTCGCGGGGGGCACCACAGATACGCAGTATTTT
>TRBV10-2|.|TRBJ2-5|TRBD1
CASSDMTGDGQETQYF
TGCGCCAGCAGTGATATGACAGGGGATGGGCAAGAGACCCAGTACTTC
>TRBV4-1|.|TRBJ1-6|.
CASSQDAGAYNSPLHF
TGCGCCAGCAGCCAAGACGCAGGGGCCTATAATTCACCCCTCCACTTT
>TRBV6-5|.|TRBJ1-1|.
CASSQARGSEAFF
TGTGCCAGCTCCCAAGCTAGGGGGAGCGAAGCTTTCTTT
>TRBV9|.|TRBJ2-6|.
CASSPRASGANVLTF
TGTGCCAGCAGCCCCAGGGCTTCCGGGGCCAACGTCCTGACTTTC
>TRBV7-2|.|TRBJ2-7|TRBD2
CASSVAGGHSGQYF
TGTGCCAGCAGCGTCGCGGGGGGGCATTCAGGGCAGTACTTC
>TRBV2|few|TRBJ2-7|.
CASSERAGFPYEQYF
TGTGCCAGCAGTGAAAGGGCAGGGTTTCCCTACGAGCAGTACTTC
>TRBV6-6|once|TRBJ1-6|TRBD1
CASRRSGTGGLKTNSPLHF
TGTGCCAGCAGGCGATCCGGGACAGGGGGCTTAAAAACCAATTCACCCCTCCACTTT
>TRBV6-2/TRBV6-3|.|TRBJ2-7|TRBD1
CASSYLGQGANEQYF
TGTGCCAGCAGTTACCTCGGGCAGGGGGCGAACGAGCAGTACTTC
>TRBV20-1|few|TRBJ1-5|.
CSASSGGAGGNQPQHF
TGCAGTGCTAGTTCGGGGGGGGCCGGAGGAAATCAGCCCCAGCATTTT
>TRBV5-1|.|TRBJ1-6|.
CASSLGLRGAYNSPLHF
TGCGCCAGCAGCTTGGGCCTCAGGGGCGCCTATAATTCACCCCTCCACTTT
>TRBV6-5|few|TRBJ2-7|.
CASRATPAYEQYF
TGTGCCAGCAGGGCGACACCCGCCTACGAGCAGTACTTC
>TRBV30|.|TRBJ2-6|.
CAWSVRRTFASGANVLTF
TGTGCCTGGAGTGTACGGAGGACCTTCGCCTCTGGGGCCAACGTCCTGACTTTC
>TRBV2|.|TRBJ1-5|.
CASSNTGKPQHF
TGTGCCAGCAGCAACACCGGGAAGCCCCAGCATTTT
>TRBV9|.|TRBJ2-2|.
CASSVATGTGELFF
TGTGCCAGCAGCGTCGCCACAGGGACCGGGGAGCTGTTTTTT
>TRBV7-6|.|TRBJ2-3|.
CASSLRPAPNTDTQYF
TGTGCCAGCAGCTTAAGGCCAGCGCCAAACACAGATACGCAGTATTTT
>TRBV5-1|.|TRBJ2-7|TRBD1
CASSYLTGGGEQYF
TGCGCCAGCAGCTATTTGACAGGGGGAGGGGAGCAGTACTTC
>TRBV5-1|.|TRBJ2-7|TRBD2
CASSLSAGPFSGYEQYF
TGCGCCAGCAGCTTGTCAGCGGGACCTTTCTCGGGGTACGAGCAGTACTTC
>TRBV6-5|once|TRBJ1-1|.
CASSPGVNTEAFF
TGTGCCAGCAGCCCCGGGGTGAACACTGAAGCTTTCTTT
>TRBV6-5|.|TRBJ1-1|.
CASSSTLSTEAFF
TGTGCCAGCAGTTCCACCCTCAGCACTGAAGCTTTCTTT
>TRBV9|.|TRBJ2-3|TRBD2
CASSVDGGGGVTDTQYF
TGTGCCAGCAGCGTAGATGGCGGGGGGGGTGTTACAGATACGCAGTATTTT
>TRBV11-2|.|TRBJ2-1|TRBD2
CASSFWTSGSSYNEQFF
TGTGCCAGCAGCTTTTGGACTAGCGGGAGCTCCTACAATGAGCAGTTCTTC
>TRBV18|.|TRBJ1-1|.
CASCRDSDTEAFF
TGTGCCAGCTGCAGGGACTCGGACACTGAAGCTTTCTTT
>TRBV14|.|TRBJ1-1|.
CASSQVGGGSTEAFF
TGTGCCAGCAGCCAAGTCGGGGGGGGATCCACTGAAGCTTTCTTT
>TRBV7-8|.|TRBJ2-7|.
CASSLAWTGLGEQYF
TGTGCCAGCAGCTTAGCCTGGACGGGGTTGGGGGAGCAGTACTTC
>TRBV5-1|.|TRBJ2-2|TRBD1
CASSPGTGASPGELFF
TGCGCCAGCAGCCCAGGGACAGGGGCTTCCCCCGGGGAGCTGTTTTTT
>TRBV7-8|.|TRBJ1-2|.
CASSPRGLDYGYTF
TGTGCCAGCAGCCCGAGGGGGTTGGACTATGGCTACACCTTC
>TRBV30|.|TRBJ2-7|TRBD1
CAWTKDRGPYEQYF
TGTGCCTGGACCAAGGACAGGGGGCCCTACGAGCAGTACTTC
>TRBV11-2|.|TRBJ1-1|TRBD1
CASSLPRGQGMNTEAFF
TGTGCCAGCAGCTTACCCAGAGGACAGGGGATGAACACTGAAGCTTTCTTT
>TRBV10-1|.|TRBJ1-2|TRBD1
CASSYTGGYGYTF
TGCGCCAGCAGTTACACAGGGGGCTATGGCTACACCTTC
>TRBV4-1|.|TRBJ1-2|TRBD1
CASSPQGGNYGYTF
TGCGCCAGCAGCCCACAAGGGGGCAACTATGGCTACACCTTC
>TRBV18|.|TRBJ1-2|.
CASSPSTEPNYGYTF
TGTGCCAGCTCACCAAGTACAGAACCTAACTATGGCTACACCTTC
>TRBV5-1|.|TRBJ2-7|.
CASSLGGFNTEQYF
TGCGCCAGCAGCTTGGGAGGTTTCAACACCGAGCAGTACTTC
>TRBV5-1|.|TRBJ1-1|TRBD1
CASSLGGGARYTEAFF
TGCGCCAGCAGCTTGGGAGGGGGCGCGAGGTACACTGAAGCTTTCTTT
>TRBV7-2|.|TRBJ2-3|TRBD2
CASRISGGASDTQYF
TGTGCCAGCAGAATTAGCGGGGGGGCCTCAGATACGCAGTATTTT
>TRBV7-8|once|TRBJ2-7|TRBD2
CASTQRGSAYEQYF
TGTGCCAGCACCCAGCGGGGGTCAGCCTACGAGCAGTACTTC
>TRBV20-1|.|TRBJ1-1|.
CSASITGLFSTEAFF
TGCAGTGCTAGTATTACGGGACTCTTCTCCACTGAAGCTTTCTTT
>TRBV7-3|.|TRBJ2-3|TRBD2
CASSPRTSGADTQYF
TGTGCCAGCAGCCCCCGGACTAGCGGCGCAGATACGCAGTATTTT
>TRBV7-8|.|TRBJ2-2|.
CASSQGGGPNTGELFF
TGTGCCAGCAGCCAAGGTGGAGGGCCCAACACCGGGGAGCTGTTTTTT
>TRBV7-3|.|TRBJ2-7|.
CASSLTVSSYEQYF
TGTGCCAGCAGCTTAACGGTTAGCTCCTACGAGCAGTACTTC
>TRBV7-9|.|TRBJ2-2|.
CASRADRNPSTGELFF
TGTGCCAGCAGAGCTGATCGAAACCCGAGCACCGGGGAGCTGTTTTTT
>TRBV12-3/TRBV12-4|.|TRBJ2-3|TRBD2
CASTLADTDTQYF
TGTGCCAGCACACTAGCGGACACAGATACGCAGTATTTT
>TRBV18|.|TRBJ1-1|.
CASSPQEKTEAFF
TGTGCCAGCTCACCACAGGAGAAGACTGAAGCTTTCTTT